The subject of this entry is one T cell receptor (beta chain). Its antigen is unknown. The germline V gene has CDR1 SGHNT and CDR2 YYREEE (reference sequence). CDR3 length: 15 residues. The V end lost 0 bases, the J end lost 5 bases, and 14 bases lay between the germline ends. This sample is part of a study of cytomegalovirus exposure and HLA in healthy donors. Vbeta (60) and Jbeta (13) primers were used in the PCR. The data were produced by immunoSEQ multiplex PCR, yet TCRdb's version contains in-frame clones alone and is incomplete. The sample includes approximately 100,000 clones, approximately 80% of them seen just once. Findings of the study overall: Reportedly, fewer N-insertions than the approximately 690-donor mean appeared in an Asian-associated ancestry cluster in a later analysis.

This rearrangement joins TRBV5-4 to TRBJ2-5, with D unresolved. Sequenced input: PBMCs. The receptor was derived from a female donor in good health and CMV-seropositive. CDR3 sequence reads: CASSLDVGPGETQYF. Here the CDR3 DNA reads TGTGCCAGCAGCTTGGACGTTGGCCCCGGGGAGACCCAGTACTTC.